This paragraph covers one T cell receptor beta chain sequence. Antigen unknown. This sample was included in a study of shared clonotypes between healthy human individuals. Whole-study findings and limits: The study generally estimated greater richness for naive than memory subsets. Generation probability values for non-shared clonotypes were lower than those for clonotypes shared by all four donors. Across four donors, naive CD4 shared around 5%, naive CD8 3% to 3.5%, memory CD4 roughly 2.1%, memory CD8 roughly 0.37%.

Per the original methods: ImmunoSEQ yielded junction-only sequences lacking quality scores, so filtering differed. Produced via immunoSEQ multiplex PCR; TCRdb's table is partial and in-frame only. For V, J and clone size, that table is used; D and trimming come from the DNA. The sample lists about 2.4 million clones; 93% were seen once. Trimming shortened V by 10 bases and J by 1 base, and 13 bases separated the two germline ends. Germline V CDR1 and CDR2: MDHEN, SYDVKM. This CDR3 comprises 13 residues. The sequencing input was naive CD4+ T cells from PBMCs. Noted subset: CD45RA+ positively selected. This sequence was found in a man between 18 and 35 years old in good health. Some clones in this sample may be carry-over from other donors' samples. The chain recombines TRBV28 with TRBJ2-5; D remains unclear. CDR3 DNA sequence: TGTGCCATCCGAAATGCGCCCCAAGAGACCCAGTACTTC. Protein: CAIRNAPQETQYF.